The clone carrying this T cell receptor beta chain was recorded at least ten times. As yet, its antigen is unknown. This sample was taken from a study of CD8 T cells in ankylosing spondylitis. TCRdb used MiXCR to reprocess the 5' RACE reads, holding one entry per CDR3 protein. Of 450,000 to 550,000 distinct CDR3 sequences in the sample, 5.3% are singletons; the top ten hold under 4.5%. Overall study results and limits: The study identified a TCR beta motif of fewer than 10 highly homologous variants that appeared characteristic of ankylosing spondylitis blood. Matched ankylosing spondylitis synovial fluid reportedly contained a significantly enriched population of disease-linked clones. Disease-linked clones proved CD8+ and comparatively uncommon in peripheral blood.

Germline CDR1 is SGHTA and CDR2 is FQGNSA. There are 16 residues in the CDR3. Trimming took 0 bases from V and 1 from J, leaving 12 bases between them. The V gene is TRBV7-2, the J gene TRBJ1-1; D is perhaps TRBD1 (5 bases). Sample: blood, either unsorted or a sorted T cell fraction (not recorded which). The receptor was isolated from a male donor with ankylosing spondylitis. DNA of the CDR3: TGTGCCAGCAGCTTAGCGCCGGCCGGGGGGAACACTGAAGCTTTCTTT. This encodes CASSLAPAGGNTEAFF.